The sequence of this T cell receptor beta chain was determined in a study of blood T cell repertoires in COVID-19. Study-wide context: Sites across the United States, Italy and Spain contributed samples from acute and convalescent COVID-19. The analysed material was cDNA or gDNA that came from T cells, B-cell-depleted T cells, or PBMCs.

TCRdb's table, derived via immunoSEQ multiplex PCR, lists solely in-frame clones and lacks some. This sample carries about 250,000 clones, approximately 90% of them seen once, and the ten largest clones take less than 2%. Per the germline V gene, CDR1 is GTSNPN and CDR2 is SVGIG (reference sequence). CDR3 length: 14 amino acids. Trimming took off 3 bases at V and 6 bases at J, with 17 bases between the two ends. Across 24 US areas, participants ranged in age from 18 to 89 years. The source material was PBMCs or T cells enriched from blood (not recorded which). This chain connects TRBV30 to TRBJ1-1; perhaps TRBD1 as D (5 bases). The sequence derives from a man aged 35-49 years who had recovered from COVID-19. DNA for the CDR3: TGTGCCTGGAGGAGAGGCAGGGTCGTCGCTGAAGCTTTCTTT. Its protein is CAWRRGRVVAEAFF.